A single sample gave rise to the 25 T cell receptor beta chains below, sequenced in a study of OX40 agonist ivuxolimab in advanced cancers. Repertoires were generated with immunoSEQ multiplex PCR, while TCRdb's copy carries only in-frame clones and drops some. The profile shows roughly 68,000 clones, about 79% of them singletons. This sample comprised CD4+ or CD8+ T cells sorted from blood, obtained in a trial of the OX40 agonist ivuxolimab. The receptors derive from an adult with an advanced solid tumor such as melanoma, head and neck, liver or kidney cancer.

Here the CDR3 reads CASSLAWDPSGEQYF. The CDR3 bases are TGTGCCAGCAGCTTGGCCTGGGACCCCTCGGGCGAGCAGTACTTC. The chain employs TRBV5-4 and TRBJ2-7, with D perhaps matching TRBD1 or TRBD2 (5 bases each). Per germline, CDR1 SGHNT and CDR2 YYREEE (reference sequence). CDR3 size: 15 residues. V was trimmed by 0 bases and J by 6 bases, leaving 16 bases between them.

The gene calls are TRBV20-1 and TRBJ2-5; no clear D. V lost 4 bases and J lost 4, with 4 bases in between. Germline assignment: CDR1 DFQATT and CDR2 SNEGSKA (reference sequence). The length of the CDR3 is 10 residues. This CDR3 reads CSAKGETQYF. Written as DNA, the CDR3 is TGCAGTGCTAAAGGAGAGACCCAGTACTTC.

The V gene is TRBV7-9, the J gene TRBJ1-1; TRBD1 is a possible D gene (5 bases). The CDR3 loop spans 15 amino acids. Germline lookup yields CDR1 SEHNR and CDR2 FQNEAQ (reference sequence). The germline V and J ends were trimmed by 6 bases and 5 bases, with 19 bases remaining between them. The CDR3 bases are TGTGCCAGCAGTAAAGGCAGGGCGGAATGGACTGAAGCTTTCTTT. Its protein product is CASSKGRAEWTEAFF.

The chain joins TRBV4-1 to TRBJ1-2, with a tentative D call TRBD1 (5 bases). This CDR3 has 14 amino acids. The V and J ends lost 0 bases and 5 bases respectively, with 10 bases between them. CDR1 and CDR2 from the germline V gene are MGHRA and YSYEKL. The CDR3, as DNA: TGCGCCAGCAGCCAAGAGGGACGACAGTATGGCTACACCTTC. Its translation is CASSQEGRQYGYTF.

V is TRBV5-1 and J is TRBJ1-1; no clear D. The CDR3 has 15 amino acids. Germline CDR1 reads SGHRS; CDR2 reads YFSETQ. The V end lost 3 bases, the J end lost 3 bases, and 15 bases lay between the germline ends. CDR3 nucleotide sequence: TGCGCCAGCAGCTCCGACCTGAAGAGGGACACTGAAGCTTTCTTT. Its translation: CASSSDLKRDTEAFF. Supplemented by reference TRBV5-1 and TRBJ1-1, the full variable domain reads KAGVTQTPRYLIKTRGQQVTLSCSPISGHRSVSWYQQTPGQGLQFLFEYFSETQRNKGNFPGRFSGRQFSNSRSEMNVSTLELGDSALYLCASSSDLKRDTEAFFGQGTRLTVV.

The chain combines TRBV28 with TRBJ2-7; no firm D call. V was clipped by 6 bases and J by 2 bases, with 5 bases between them. Germline V gene sequence: CDR1 MDHEN, CDR2 SYDVKM. The CDR3 loop spans 11 amino acids. The CDR3 loop reads CASSITYEQYF. DNA of the CDR3: TGTGCCAGCAGCATAACCTACGAGCAGTACTTC.

The V call is TRBV6-6, the J call TRBJ2-7; tentatively, D is TRBD1 (6 bases). Trimming took 2 bases from V and 3 from J, leaving 11 bases between them. Germline loops: CDR1 MNHNY, CDR2 SVGAGI (reference sequence). The CDR3 is made up of 14 amino acids. The CDR3 nucleotides read TGTGCCAGCAGTTACACGGACAGTATCTACGAGCAGTACTTC. It codes for CASSYTDSIYEQYF.

The chain links TRBV6-1 to TRBJ2-2, with 8 bases fitting TRBD1. Germline V gives CDR1 MNHNS, CDR2 SASEGT. This CDR3 is 13 amino acids long. Losses at the gene ends were 11 bases for V and 5 bases for J; bases not matched to a gene: 7. The CDR3, as DNA: TGTGCCGGTAGACAGGGGTGGACCGGGGAGCTGTTTTTT. Protein: CAGRQGWTGELFF.

V usage is TRBV7-2 and J usage is TRBJ2-3; 8 bases align to TRBD2. This CDR3 has 17 residues. The V gene end was trimmed by 3 bases and the J gene end by 4 bases; junction bases not matched to a gene: 12. Germline V gene data show CDR1 as SGHTA and CDR2 as FQGNSA. CDR3 loop: CASSFYLGTSSPDTQYF. The CDR3 DNA is TGTGCCAGCAGCTTCTACCTGGGGACTAGTTCCCCAGATACGCAGTATTTT.

This chain connects TRBV7-8 to TRBJ1-5, with D possibly being TRBD1 (5 bases). Trimming stripped 3 bases from V and 5 bases from J, with 17 bases between. Germline lookup yields CDR1 SGHVS and CDR2 FQNEAQ. There are 16 residues in the CDR3. In DNA form, the CDR3 reads TGTGCCAGCAGCTTCGGTAGGGCAGGGTTTTATCAGCCCCAGCATTTT. The encoded protein is CASSFGRAGFYQPQHF.

The chain couples TRBV6-4 to TRBJ1-2; TRBD1 matches at 8 bases. J was trimmed by 8 bases and V by 3 bases; bases with no gene match: 2. The CDR3 is 12 residues long. Germline assignment: CDR1 MRHNA and CDR2 SNTAGT. The DNA for the CDR3 is TGTGCCAGCAGTGAACAGGGGGGCGGCTACACCTTC. This translates into CASSEQGGGYTF.

The genes are TRBV5-1 and TRBJ1-2; TRBD1 matches at 9 bases. V dropped 3 bases and J dropped 8; count of bases not matched to a gene: 11. In germline, CDR1 is SGHRS, CDR2 YFSETQ. The CDR3 runs to 15 residues. The CDR3 loop reads CASSSLESTGGGYTF. The CDR3 region has the DNA TGCGCCAGCAGCTCCCTAGAGTCGACAGGGGGAGGCTACACCTTC.

The gene calls are TRBV4-2 and TRBJ2-7; D gene unclear. Germline CDR1 reads LGHNA; CDR2 reads YNFKEQ. This CDR3 spans 16 amino acids. Trimming stripped 0 bases from V and 2 bases from J, with 14 bases between. The CDR3 DNA reads TGTGCCAGCAGCCAAGAGGTCAGCGATCGCCCCTACGAGCAGTACTTC. Translation: CASSQEVSDRPYEQYF.

On this clone: A much larger clonotype is one base distant, so this may be a read error. The V and J genes are TRBV7-2 and TRBJ2-5; 8 nucleotides match TRBD1. Matching the DNA end better, TRBJ2-7 makes the J call doubtful. There are 16 residues in the CDR3. Germline V lookup: CDR1 SGHTA, CDR2 FQGNSA. The CDR3 DNA reads TGTGCCAGCAGCTCCTGGACAGGGCCGAGCTCCTACGAGCAGTACTTC. It yields the protein CASSSWTGPSSYEQYF.

V gene TRBV5-6 combines with J gene TRBJ1-5; D is possibly TRBD1 (6 bases). Per the germline V gene, CDR1 is SGHDT and CDR2 is YYEEEE. The CDR3 totals 17 residues. V was clipped by 4 bases and J by 2 bases, with 19 bases between them. This CDR3 reads CASSQNTGSFGNQPQHF. The CDR3 DNA reads as TGTGCCAGCAGCCAGAACACAGGGTCATTTGGCAATCAGCCCCAGCATTTT.

This chain connects TRBV9 to TRBJ1-2; 8 bases fit TRBD1. J lost 8 bases, V lost 4 bases, and 16 bases had no gene match. The V gene's germline CDR1 is SGDLS and CDR2 YYNGEE. This CDR3 spans 16 amino acids. CDR3 sequence (DNA): TGTGCCAGCAGCCTACTAACAACAGGACAGGGTCGAGGCTACACCTTC. This encodes CASSLLTTGQGRGYTF.

CDR3 nucleotide sequence: TGCGCCAGCAGCCAGTGGGGGCTAGTGGACACCGGGGAGCTGTTTTTT. Amino acid sequence: CASSQWGLVDTGELFF. The rearrangement joins TRBV4-3 to TRBJ2-2; D is possibly TRBD1 (6 bases). The CDR3 sequence is 16 residues long. Per germline, CDR1 LGHNA and CDR2 YSLEER. Trimming left V 3 bases short and J 3 bases short, with 14 bases between.

The chain joins TRBV5-1 to TRBJ2-3, with 10 bases lining up with TRBD1. After removal of 4 bases from V and 4 bases from J, the junction contained 6 bases not matched to a gene. The germline CDR1 and CDR2 sequences are SGHRS and YFSETQ. This CDR3 has 15 residues. CDR3 sequence (DNA): TGCGCCAGCAGCGTGGGACAGGGGAAGGCAGATACGCAGTATTTT. Its protein is CASSVGQGKADTQYF.

The gene calls are TRBV7-2 and TRBJ2-7; tentative D call: TRBD2 (6 bases). The CDR3 length is 15 residues. The V end lost 6 bases, the J end lost 2 bases, and 17 bases lay between the germline ends. Germline V gives CDR1 SGHTA, CDR2 FQGNSA. This CDR3 is CASSRVGTEPYEQYF. The CDR3 bases are TGTGCCAGCAGTCGAGTGGGGACTGAACCCTACGAGCAGTACTTC.

V usage is TRBV18 and J usage is TRBJ2-6; D is ambiguous. The V gene's germline CDR1 is KGHSH and CDR2 LQKENI. This CDR3 spans 15 amino acids. Between the trimmed V and J ends, which lost 1 base and 0 bases, there was a span of 4 bases. This CDR3 is CASSPQSSGANVLTF. In DNA, the CDR3 is TGTGCCAGCTCACCACAGAGCTCTGGGGCCAACGTCCTGACTTTC.

The chain couples TRBV29-1 to TRBJ1-5; D may be TRBD1 (6 bases). The CDR3 is made up of 16 amino acids. Trimming stripped 7 bases from V and 0 bases from J, with 19 bases between. Germline-derived CDR1 and CDR2 are SQVTM and ANQGSEA. CDR3 sequence: CSAVIPRTDSNQPQHF. CDR3 nucleotides: TGCAGCGCCGTGATACCGAGGACAGATAGCAATCAGCCCCAGCATTTT.

V and J are TRBV28 and TRBJ2-7, with D unclear. The germline V gene has CDR1 MDHEN and CDR2 SYDVKM. The CDR3 contains 13 residues. V lost 6 bases, J lost 1 base, and 10 bases lay in between. The CDR3 here is CASRPAQSYEQYF. The CDR3 region has the DNA TGTGCCAGCAGACCGGCACAGTCCTACGAGCAGTACTTC. The full variable domain, completed using reference TRBV28 and TRBJ2-7, is DVKVTQSSRYLVKRTGEKVFLECVQDMDHENMFWYRQDPGLGLRLIYFSYDVKMKEKGDIPEGYSVSREKKERFSLILESASTNQTSMYLCASRPAQSYEQYFGPGTRLTVT.

V usage is TRBV18 and J usage is TRBJ2-7, with D perhaps TRBD1 (8 bases). The CDR3 runs to 18 residues. In germline, CDR1 is KGHSH, CDR2 LQKENI. V gave up 5 bases and J gave up 4 bases, with 27 bases separating them. The CDR3 here is CASSGQGGPILSLYEQYF. CDR3 sequence (DNA): TGTGCCAGCTCAGGACAGGGAGGGCCAATCCTGTCCCTTTACGAGCAGTACTTC.

This sequence joins TRBV9 and TRBJ1-6; perhaps TRBD1 as D (5 bases). The CDR3 contains 14 residues. Trimming shortened V by 4 bases and J by 5 bases, and 10 bases separated the two germline ends. Germline lookup yields CDR1 SGDLS and CDR2 YYNGEE. CDR3 residues: CASSSRGDNSPLHF. DNA of the CDR3: TGTGCCAGCAGCTCCCGGGGCGATAATTCACCCCTCCACTTT.

This clone was counted between two and nine times. The chain recombines TRBV7-9 with TRBJ2-3; D perhaps matches TRBD2 (6 bases). This CDR3 region has 16 residues. V was trimmed by 3 bases and J by 4 bases, leaving 17 bases between them. Germline CDR1 SEHNR, CDR2 FQNEAQ (reference sequence). CDR3 amino acids: CASSFDPGLRADTQYF. The CDR3 bases are TGTGCCAGCAGCTTCGACCCGGGACTGAGGGCAGATACGCAGTATTTT.